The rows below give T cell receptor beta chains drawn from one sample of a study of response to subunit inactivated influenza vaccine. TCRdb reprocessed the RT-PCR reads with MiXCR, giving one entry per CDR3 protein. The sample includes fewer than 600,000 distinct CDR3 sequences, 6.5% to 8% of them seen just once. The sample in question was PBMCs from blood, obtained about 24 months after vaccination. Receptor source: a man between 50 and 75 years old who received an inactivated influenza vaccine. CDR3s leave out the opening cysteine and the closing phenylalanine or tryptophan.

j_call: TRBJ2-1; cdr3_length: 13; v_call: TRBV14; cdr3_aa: ASSPMWSSYNEQF
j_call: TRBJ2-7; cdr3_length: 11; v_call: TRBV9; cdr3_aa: ASSADSHYEQY
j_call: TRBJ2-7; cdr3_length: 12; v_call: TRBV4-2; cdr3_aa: ASSQEFQTYEQY
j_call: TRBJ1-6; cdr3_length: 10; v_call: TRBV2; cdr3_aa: ASRLFGSPLH
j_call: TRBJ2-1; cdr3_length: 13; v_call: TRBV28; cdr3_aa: ASGGSGLAVREQF
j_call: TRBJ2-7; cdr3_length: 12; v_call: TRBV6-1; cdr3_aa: ASSIETGPYEQY
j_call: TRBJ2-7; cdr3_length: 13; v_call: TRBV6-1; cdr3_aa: ASSVRTGGGYEQY
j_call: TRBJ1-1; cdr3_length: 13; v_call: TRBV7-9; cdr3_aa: ASSSGSPRWTEAF
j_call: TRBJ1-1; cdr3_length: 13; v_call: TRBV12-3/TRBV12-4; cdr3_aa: ASSLEGQGISEAF
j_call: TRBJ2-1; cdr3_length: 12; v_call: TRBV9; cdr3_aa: ASSAATSNNEQF
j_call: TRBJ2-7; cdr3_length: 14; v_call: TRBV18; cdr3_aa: ASSRAGTGPAYEQY
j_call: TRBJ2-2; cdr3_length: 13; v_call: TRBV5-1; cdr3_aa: ASSHRDRALRELF
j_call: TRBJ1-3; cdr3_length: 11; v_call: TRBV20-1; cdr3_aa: SARTGAGNTIY
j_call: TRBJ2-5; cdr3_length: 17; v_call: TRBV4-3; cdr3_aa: ASSHPFDRTGGRRETQY
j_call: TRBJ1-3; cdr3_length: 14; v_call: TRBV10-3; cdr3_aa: AISGRTGLAGNTIY
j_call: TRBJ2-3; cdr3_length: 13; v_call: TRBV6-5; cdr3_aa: ASSSRGESTDTQY
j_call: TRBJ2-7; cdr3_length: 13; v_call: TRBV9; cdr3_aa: ASSVGQALTYEQY
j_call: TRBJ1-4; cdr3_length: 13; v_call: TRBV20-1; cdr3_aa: SAPTPGQDNEKLF
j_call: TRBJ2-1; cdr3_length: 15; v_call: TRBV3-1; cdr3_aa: ASSPGASSSWNNEQF
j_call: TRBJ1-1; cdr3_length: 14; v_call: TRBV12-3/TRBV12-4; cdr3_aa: ASTSLGTLMNTEAF
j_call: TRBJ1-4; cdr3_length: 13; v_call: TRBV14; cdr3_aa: ASSQRTGSSAKLF
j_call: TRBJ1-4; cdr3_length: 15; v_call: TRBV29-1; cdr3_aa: SVETSRDRGANEKLF
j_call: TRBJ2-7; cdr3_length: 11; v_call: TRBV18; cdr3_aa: ASSPPGRDEQY
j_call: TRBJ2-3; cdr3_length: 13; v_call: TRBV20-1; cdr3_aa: SARKLAGSTDTQY
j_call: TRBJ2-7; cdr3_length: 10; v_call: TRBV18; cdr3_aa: ASSAGTYEQY
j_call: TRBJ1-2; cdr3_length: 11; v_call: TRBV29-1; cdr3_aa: SVEEGQGYGYT
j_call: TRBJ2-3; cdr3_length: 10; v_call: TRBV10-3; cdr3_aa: ATGTSGDTQY
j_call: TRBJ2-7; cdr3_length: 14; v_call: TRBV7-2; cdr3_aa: ASTRLAGGTSYEQY
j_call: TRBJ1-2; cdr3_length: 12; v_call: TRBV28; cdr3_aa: ASSLTDGLYGYT
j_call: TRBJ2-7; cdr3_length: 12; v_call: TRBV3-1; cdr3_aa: ASSQVTSVAEQY
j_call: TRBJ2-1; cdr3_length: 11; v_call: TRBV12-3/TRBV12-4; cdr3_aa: ASRPSRTNEQF
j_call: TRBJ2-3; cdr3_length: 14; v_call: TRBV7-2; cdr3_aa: ASSLGASVRTDTQY
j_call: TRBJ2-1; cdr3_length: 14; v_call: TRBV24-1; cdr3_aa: ATSDLPRGSYNEQF
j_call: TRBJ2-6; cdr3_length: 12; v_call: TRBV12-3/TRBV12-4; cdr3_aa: ASLRNSGANVLT
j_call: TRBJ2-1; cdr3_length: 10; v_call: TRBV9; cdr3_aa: ASSVALGEQF
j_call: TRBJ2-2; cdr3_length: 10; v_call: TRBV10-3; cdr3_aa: AISDGAGELF
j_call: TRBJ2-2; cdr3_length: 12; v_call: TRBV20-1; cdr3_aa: SARVATNTGELF
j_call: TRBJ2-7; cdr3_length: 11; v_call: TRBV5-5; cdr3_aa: ASSLGLPCEQY
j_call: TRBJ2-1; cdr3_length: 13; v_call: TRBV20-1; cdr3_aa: SAREGTGGILGQF
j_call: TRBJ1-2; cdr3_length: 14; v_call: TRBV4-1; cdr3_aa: ASSQGGGRGNYGYT
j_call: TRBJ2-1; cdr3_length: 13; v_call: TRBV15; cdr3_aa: ATSRSSGPGNEQF
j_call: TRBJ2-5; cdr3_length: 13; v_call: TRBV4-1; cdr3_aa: ASSQDGQGEETQY
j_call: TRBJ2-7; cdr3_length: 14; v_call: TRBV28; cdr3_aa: ASRGVRGQSSYEQY
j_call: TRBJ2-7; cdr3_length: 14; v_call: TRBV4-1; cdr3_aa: ASSLLTGTTSYEQY
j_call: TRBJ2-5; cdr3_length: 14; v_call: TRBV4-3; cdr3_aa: ASSQDPAGVGETQY
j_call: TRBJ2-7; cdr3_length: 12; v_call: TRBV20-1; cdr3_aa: SAGEGQGPYEQY